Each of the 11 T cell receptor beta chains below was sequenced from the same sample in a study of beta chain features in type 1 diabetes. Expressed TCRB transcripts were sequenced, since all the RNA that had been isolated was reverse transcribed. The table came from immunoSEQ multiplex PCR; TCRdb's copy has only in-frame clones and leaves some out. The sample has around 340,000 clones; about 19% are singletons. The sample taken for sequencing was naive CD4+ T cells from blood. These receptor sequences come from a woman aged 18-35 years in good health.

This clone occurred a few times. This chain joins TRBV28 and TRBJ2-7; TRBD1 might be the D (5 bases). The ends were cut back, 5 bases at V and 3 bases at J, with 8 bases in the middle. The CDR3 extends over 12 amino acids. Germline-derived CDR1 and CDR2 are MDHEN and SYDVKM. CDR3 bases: TGTGCCAGCAGTCGTCAGGGCTACGAGCAGTACTTC. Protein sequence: CASSRQGYEQYF.

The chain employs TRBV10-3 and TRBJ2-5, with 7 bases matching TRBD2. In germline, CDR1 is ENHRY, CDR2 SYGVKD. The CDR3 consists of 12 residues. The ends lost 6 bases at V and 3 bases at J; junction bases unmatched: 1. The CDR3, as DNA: TGTGCCATCAGCAGCGGGAAAGAGACCCAGTACTTC. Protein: CAISSGKETQYF.

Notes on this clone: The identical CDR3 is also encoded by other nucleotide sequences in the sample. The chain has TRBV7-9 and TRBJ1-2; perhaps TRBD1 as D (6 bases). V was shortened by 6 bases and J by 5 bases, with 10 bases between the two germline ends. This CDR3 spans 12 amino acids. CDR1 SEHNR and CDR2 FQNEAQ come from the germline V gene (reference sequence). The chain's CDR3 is CASSPQGYGYTF. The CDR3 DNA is TGTGCCAGCAGTCCACAGGGATATGGCTACACCTTC.

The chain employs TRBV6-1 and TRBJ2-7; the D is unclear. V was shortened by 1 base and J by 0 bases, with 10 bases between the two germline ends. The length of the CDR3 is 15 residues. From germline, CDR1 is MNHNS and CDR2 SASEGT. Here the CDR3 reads CASSEGSSNSYEQYF. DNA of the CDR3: TGTGCCAGCAGTGAAGGGTCCAGTAACTCCTACGAGCAGTACTTC.

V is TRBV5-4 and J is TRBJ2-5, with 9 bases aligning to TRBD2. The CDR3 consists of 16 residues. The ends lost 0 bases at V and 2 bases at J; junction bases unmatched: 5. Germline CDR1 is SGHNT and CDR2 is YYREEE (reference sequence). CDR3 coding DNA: TGTGCCAGCAGCTTGGGAGCGGGGGGACATCAAGAGACCCAGTACTTC. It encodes CASSLGAGGHQETQYF.

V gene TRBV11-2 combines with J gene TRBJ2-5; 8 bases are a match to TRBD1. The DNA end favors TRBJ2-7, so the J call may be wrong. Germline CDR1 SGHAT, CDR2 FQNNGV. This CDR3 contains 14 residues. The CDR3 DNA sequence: TGTGCCAGCAGCTCCAGACAGGGGCCCTACGAGCAGTACTTC. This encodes CASSSRQGPYEQYF.

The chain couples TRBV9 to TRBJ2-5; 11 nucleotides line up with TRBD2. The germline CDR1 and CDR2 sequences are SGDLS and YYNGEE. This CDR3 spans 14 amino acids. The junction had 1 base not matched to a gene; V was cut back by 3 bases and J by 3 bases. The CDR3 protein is CASSAGLAEETQYF. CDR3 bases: TGTGCCAGCAGCGCGGGACTAGCGGAAGAGACCCAGTACTTC.

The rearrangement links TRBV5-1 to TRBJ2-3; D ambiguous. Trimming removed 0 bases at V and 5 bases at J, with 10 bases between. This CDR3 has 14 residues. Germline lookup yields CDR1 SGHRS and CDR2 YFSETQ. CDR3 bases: TGCGCCAGCAGCTTGGCCCCGGGTGGAGATACGCAGTATTTT. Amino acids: CASSLAPGGDTQYF.

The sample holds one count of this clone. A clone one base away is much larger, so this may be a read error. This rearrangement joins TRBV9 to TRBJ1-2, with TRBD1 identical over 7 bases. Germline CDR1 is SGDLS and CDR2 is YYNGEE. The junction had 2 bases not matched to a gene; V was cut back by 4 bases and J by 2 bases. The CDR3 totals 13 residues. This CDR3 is CASSQGQNYGYTF. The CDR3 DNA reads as TGTGCCAGCAGCCAGGGACAGAACTATGGCTACACCTTC.

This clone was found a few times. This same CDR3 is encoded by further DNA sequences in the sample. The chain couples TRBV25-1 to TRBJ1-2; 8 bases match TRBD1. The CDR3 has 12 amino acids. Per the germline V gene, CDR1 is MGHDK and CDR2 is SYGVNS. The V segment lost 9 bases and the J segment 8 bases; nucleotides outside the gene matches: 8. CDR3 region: CASSDRGVGYTF. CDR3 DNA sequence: TGTGCCAGTTCCGACAGGGGTGTAGGCTACACCTTC.

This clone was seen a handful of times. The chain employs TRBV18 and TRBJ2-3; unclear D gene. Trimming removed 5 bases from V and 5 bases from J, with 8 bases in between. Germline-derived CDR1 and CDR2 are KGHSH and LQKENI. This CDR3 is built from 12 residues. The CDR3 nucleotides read TGTGCCAGCTCAACGACTGGAGATACGCAGTATTTT. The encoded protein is CASSTTGDTQYF.